This record concerns one TCR beta chain sequence. This record belongs to a study of blood T cell repertoires in COVID-19. TCRdb's copy holds only in-frame clones and misses some; the assay was immunoSEQ multiplex PCR. The sample lists more than 250,000 clones; 70% to 90% were seen once. The V end was cut by 6 bases, the J end by 4 bases, with 21 bases between. In germline, CDR1 is MDHEN, CDR2 SYDVKM. This CDR3 is 16 amino acids long. The sequencing input was peripheral blood. This TCR derives from a man aged 45 to 65 with active or convalescent COVID-19. V usage is TRBV28 and J usage is TRBJ1-1; D is unclear. The CDR3 sequence is CASRTGISGESTEAFF. CDR3 nucleotides: TGTGCCAGCAGAACTGGAATTTCAGGTGAAAGCACTGAAGCTTTCTTT.